This TCR beta chain comes out of a study of neurological immune-mediated disorders. The CDR3 totals 16 residues. V gave up 5 bases and J gave up 4 bases, with 20 bases separating them. CDR1 is MNHEY and CDR2 is SVGAGI in the germline V gene. Study results and caveats: Patients with HTLV-1-associated myelopathy had the highest level of TCR clonal expansion, whereas patients with multiple sclerosis had the lowest level, falling beneath the level found in healthy controls.

This clonotype came up many times. Its antigen is still unknown. The starting material, 2 million PBMCs stored at -80 C, gave rise to the unsorted libraries. A single run covered 15-18 subjects with over 170 million TCR-beta sequences. MiXCR, applied by TCRdb to the 5' RACE reads, yields one record per CDR3 protein. The sample yields about 66,000 distinct CDR3 sequences, around 3% seen once. V gene TRBV6-5 combines with J gene TRBJ1-2; no clear D gene. This receptor was obtained from a man aged 35 to 55 with multiple sclerosis. The sequenced sample was PBMCs. This chain's CDR3 is CASSPPGSSSIYGYTF. The CDR3 coding sequence is TGTGCCAGCAGTCCACCGGGGTCCTCCTCGATCTATGGCTACACCTTC.